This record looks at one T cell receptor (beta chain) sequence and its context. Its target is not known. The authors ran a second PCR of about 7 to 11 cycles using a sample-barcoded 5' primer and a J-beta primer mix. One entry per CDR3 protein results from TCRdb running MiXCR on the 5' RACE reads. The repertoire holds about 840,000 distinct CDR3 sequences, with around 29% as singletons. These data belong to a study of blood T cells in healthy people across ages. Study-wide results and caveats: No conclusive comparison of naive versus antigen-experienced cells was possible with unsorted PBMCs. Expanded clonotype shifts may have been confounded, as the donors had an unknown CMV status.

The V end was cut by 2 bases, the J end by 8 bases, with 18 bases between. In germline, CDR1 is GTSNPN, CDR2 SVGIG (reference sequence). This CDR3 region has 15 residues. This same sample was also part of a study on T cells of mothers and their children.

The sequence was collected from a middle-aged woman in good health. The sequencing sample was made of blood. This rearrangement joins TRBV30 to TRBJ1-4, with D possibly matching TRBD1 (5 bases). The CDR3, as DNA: TGTGCCTGGAGTCAATCCGACAGTCTCGGGGAAAAACTGTTTTTT. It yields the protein CAWSQSDSLGEKLFF.